This note documents a single T cell receptor beta chain sequence. There is no known antigen for this receptor. No much larger clone is present one base from it, and per-base qualities are unavailable. This sample is part of a study of blood T cell repertoires in COVID-19 (dated by TCRdb to between 2020 and 2021). About the investigation overall: Samples from collaborators originated in the United States, Italy and Spain and spanned both the acute and convalescent phases of COVID-19. The repertoires were made available in a free public database intended to serve as a resource for research on the immune response to SARS-CoV-2. The dataset comprised deeply sampled blood TCRbeta repertoires from subjects exposed to, actively infected with, or recovered from COVID-19. The samples were drawn from two sources: the first 160 participants of the ongoing ImmuneRACE study, and fewer than 1,500 subjects contributed by 6 global collaborators. Nearly every sample came with metadata listing a de-identified subject ID, COVID-19 status, age in years and sex. HLA class I and class II types, where available, came from metadata supplied by the sample provider rather than from assay-based typing. The prospective study material was composed of cDNA or gDNA derived from T cells, B-cell-depleted T cells, or PBMCs. General findings and caveats noted by the study authors: The amount of clinical and demographic metadata varied by source and participant and was provided uncurated.

The collaborating institutions used their own protocols to collect whole blood in K2EDTA tubes. Collaborator samples were shipped for TCRbeta analysis as frozen whole blood, isolated PBMCs, or DNA extracted from either sample type. TCRbeta CDR3 regions were amplified from genomic DNA by means of the immunoSEQ Assay, a bias-controlled multiplex PCR. As for the original processing: The number of nucleated cells in each sample was estimated from the amplification of reference gene primers within the assay. To quantify the absolute abundance of each unique TCRbeta CDR3 rearrangement, sequence reads were collapsed and filtered. For each sample, productive Simpson clonality was calculated as the square root of Simpson's diversity index over productive rearrangements. The table comes from immuneACCESS by way of TCRdb, which keeps in-frame sequences with V and J called. Part of the clones is missing from these tables; in studies checked, under half for an unresolved V gene and the rest for unknown reasons. That table furnishes V, J and clone size, whereas the DNA furnished D and trimming. The sample table records some 250,000 clones; approximately 82% of these occur just once. The top ten constitute roughly 3% of the sample.

Including the terminal cysteine and phenylalanine, the CDR3 comprises 14 residues. The only DNA kept is the CDR3, 42 bases in frame from the first base. V is trimmed back by 11 bases and J by 5 bases, and the junction contains 12 bases that no gene match accounts for. The germline V gene supplies CDR1 SGHVS and CDR2 FQNEAQ. The sequence links TRBV7-8 to TRBJ2-7; 10 middle bases align to TRBD2. The sample consisted of peripheral blood. This TCR was sampled from a woman aged 18-30 years with acute or convalescent COVID-19. The bases read TGTGCCCGCCCAACTCTAGCGGGAGCTAACGAGCAGTACTTC. This sequence encodes CARPTLAGANEQYF.